This entry lists 9 T cell receptor beta chains sequenced from one sample in a study of blood T cell repertoires in COVID-19. Only in-frame clones appear in the TCRdb table, and some are missing; sequencing was by immunoSEQ multiplex PCR. The profile shows around 290,000 clones, more than 75% of them singletons. The specimen sequenced was PBMCs or T cells enriched from blood (not recorded which). The receptors originated from an older woman in a cohort exposed to, infected with or recovered from COVID-19 (not recorded which).

In its sample, this clone was seen once. This rearrangement joins TRBV4-1 to TRBJ1-6, with D maybe TRBD1 (5 bases). The CDR3 totals 17 residues. Germline CDR1 and CDR2: MGHRA and YSYEKL. V shed 0 bases and J shed 2 bases, with 11 bases lying between them. Here the CDR3 DNA reads TGCGCCAGCAGCCAAGATGGGGGGGGACCCTATAATTCACCCCTCCACTTT. It specifies CASSQDGGGPYNSPLHF.

The chain links TRBV28 to TRBJ2-5; D may be TRBD1 (8 bases). The CDR3 consists of 16 residues. Germline CDR1 is MDHEN and CDR2 is SYDVKM. Trimming took off 5 bases at V and 4 bases at J, with 20 bases between the two ends. CDR3 sequence reads: CASSEAGTGGGETQYF. The CDR3 nucleotides read TGTGCCAGCAGTGAGGCAGGGACAGGCGGGGGAGAGACCCAGTACTTC.

The chain couples TRBV28 to TRBJ2-7; 10 bases fit TRBD2. CDR1 and CDR2 from the germline V gene are MDHEN and SYDVKM. This CDR3 has 16 residues. The V segment lost 2 bases and the J segment 0 bases; nucleotides outside the gene matches: 4. The CDR3 DNA sequence: TGTGCCAGCAGTTTAAGACTAGCGGGCCTCTCCTACGAGCAGTACTTC. This gives the protein CASSLRLAGLSYEQYF.

This clone was counted only a few times. This chain joins TRBV4-2 and TRBJ1-5, with D hard to call. The CDR3 contains 13 residues. Germline CDR1 is LGHNA and CDR2 is YNFKEQ. V shed 1 base and J shed 4 bases, with 5 bases lying between them. The DNA of the CDR3 is TGTGCCAGCAGCCAAGGTCCAAATCAGCCCCAGCATTTT. It translates to CASSQGPNQPQHF.

V and J are TRBV7-9 and TRBJ2-1; 10 bases fit TRBD2. V lost 3 bases, J lost 2 bases, and 1 base stayed unmatched. The CDR3 sequence is 15 residues long. Germline values: CDR1 SEHNR, CDR2 FQNEAQ (reference sequence). The chain's CDR3 is CASSFLAGAYNEQFF. The CDR3 bases are TGTGCCAGCAGCTTTCTAGCGGGAGCCTACAATGAGCAGTTCTTC.

The chain employs TRBV3-1 (or the pseudogene TRBV3-2) and TRBJ2-7, with no clear D. CDR1 is LGHDT and CDR2 is YNNKEL in the germline V gene (reference sequence). This CDR3 has 13 residues. V shed 3 bases and J shed 0 bases, with 6 bases lying between them. CDR3 coding DNA: TGTGCCAGCAGCCACTCCAGCTCCTACGAGCAGTACTTC. This sequence encodes CASSHSSSYEQYF.

V and J are TRBV7-6 and TRBJ2-1; 8 bases agree with TRBD2. There are 16 residues in the CDR3. V lost 5 bases and J lost 5; bases outside the gene matches: 11. Germline assignment: CDR1 SGHVS and CDR2 FNYEAQ. CDR3 DNA: TGTGCCAGCAGCGGGGACGGACTAGCAGCGAACAATGAGCAGTTCTTC. Protein: CASSGDGLAANNEQFF.

Turning to this clone: The same CDR3 arises from other DNA sequences in this sample as well. V usage is TRBV7-3 and J usage is TRBJ2-6; TRBD2 agrees at 14 bases. CDR1 and CDR2 from the germline V gene are SGHTA and FQGTGA. CDR3 length: 19 residues. V shed 1 base and J 0 bases; nucleotides not matched to a gene: 2. The DNA of the CDR3 is TGTGCCAGCAGCTTAAAAGGGACTAGCGGGAGCTCTGGGGCCAACGTCCTGACTTTC. Translated, it gives CASSLKGTSGSSGANVLTF.

V and J are TRBV18 and TRBJ2-7; D is perhaps TRBD1 (6 bases). The length of the CDR3 is 15 residues. With 5 bases removed from V and 3 bases from J, the gap between germline ends came to 17 bases. CDR1 KGHSH and CDR2 LQKENI come from the germline V gene. CDR3 in DNA: TGTGCCAGCTCATTGCAGTCAGGGGAACGCTACGAGCAGTACTTC. Protein product: CASSLQSGERYEQYF.